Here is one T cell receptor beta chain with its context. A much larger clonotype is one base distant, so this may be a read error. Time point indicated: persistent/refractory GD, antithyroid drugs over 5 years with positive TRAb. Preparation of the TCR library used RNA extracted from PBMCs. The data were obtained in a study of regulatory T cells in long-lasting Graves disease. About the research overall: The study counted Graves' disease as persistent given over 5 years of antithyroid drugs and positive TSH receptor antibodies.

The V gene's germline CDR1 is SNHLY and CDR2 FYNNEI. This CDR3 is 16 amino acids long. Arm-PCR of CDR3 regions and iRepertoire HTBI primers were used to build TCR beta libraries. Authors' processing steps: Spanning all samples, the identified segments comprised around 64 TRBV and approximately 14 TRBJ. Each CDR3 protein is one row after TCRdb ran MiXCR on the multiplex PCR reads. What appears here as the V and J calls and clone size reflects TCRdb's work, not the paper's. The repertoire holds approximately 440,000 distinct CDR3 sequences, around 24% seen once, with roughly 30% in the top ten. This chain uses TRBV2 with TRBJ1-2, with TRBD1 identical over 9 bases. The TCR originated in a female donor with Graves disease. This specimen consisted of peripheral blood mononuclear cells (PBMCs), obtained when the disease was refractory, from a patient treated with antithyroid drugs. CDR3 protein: CASSVTRTGEMDGCTF. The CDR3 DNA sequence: TGTGCCAGCAGTGTTACGCGGACAGGGGAAATGGATGGCTGCACCTTC.